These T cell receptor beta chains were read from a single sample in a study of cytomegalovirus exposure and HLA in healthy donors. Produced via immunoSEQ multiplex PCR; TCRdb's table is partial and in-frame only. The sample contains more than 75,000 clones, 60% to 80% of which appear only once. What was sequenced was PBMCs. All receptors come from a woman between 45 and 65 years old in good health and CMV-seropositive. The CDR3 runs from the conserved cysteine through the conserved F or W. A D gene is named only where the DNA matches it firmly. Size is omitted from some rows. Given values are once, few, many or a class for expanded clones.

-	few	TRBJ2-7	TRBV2	CARKPPLIAVSSYEQYF	TGTGCCCGTAAACCTCCCCTAATAGCGGTCTCCTCCTACGAGCAGTACTTC
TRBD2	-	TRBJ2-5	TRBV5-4	CASSSGLAGGGIEGQYF	TGTGCCAGCAGCTCCGGACTAGCGGGAGGCGGCATCGAGGGCCAGTACTTC
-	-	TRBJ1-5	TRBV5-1	CASSLEGQSNQPQHF	TGCGCCAGCAGCTTGGAAGGACAGAGCAATCAGCCCCAGCATTTT
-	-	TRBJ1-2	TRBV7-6	CASSLGGLYGYTF	TGTGCCAGCAGCTTGGGGGGACTCTATGGCTACACCTTC
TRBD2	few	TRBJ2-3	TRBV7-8	CASAGAGGYTDTQYF	TGTGCCAGCGCGGGGGCGGGAGGGTACACAGATACGCAGTATTTT
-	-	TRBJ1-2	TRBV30	CAWNRGINYGYTF	TGTGCCTGGAATAGAGGGATTAACTATGGCTACACCTTC
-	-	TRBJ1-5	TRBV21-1	CASSKARGGGQPQHF	TGTGCCAGCAGCAAAGCTCGCGGGGGGGGTCAGCCCCAGCATTTT
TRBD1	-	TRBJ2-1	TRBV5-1	CASSPGDRGINEQFF	TGCGCCAGCAGCCCTGGGGACAGGGGAATAAATGAGCAGTTCTTC
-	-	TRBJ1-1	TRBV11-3	CASSLRGGTEAFF	TGTGCCAGCAGCTTAAGGGGTGGTACTGAAGCTTTCTTT
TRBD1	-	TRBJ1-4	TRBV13	CASSSSDRDNEKLFF	TGTGCCAGCAGCTCCTCGGACAGGGATAATGAAAAACTGTTTTTT
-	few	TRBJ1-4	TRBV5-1	CASRMRHGNEKLFF	TGCGCCAGCAGGATGAGACACGGAAATGAAAAACTGTTTTTT
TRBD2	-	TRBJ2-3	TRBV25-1	CASSELRGISTDTQYF	TGTGCCAGCAGTGAATTGCGGGGGATTAGCACAGATACGCAGTATTTT
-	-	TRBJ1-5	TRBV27	CASSSLKGVNQPQHF	TGTGCCAGCAGTTCTTTGAAAGGGGTCAATCAGCCCCAGCATTTT
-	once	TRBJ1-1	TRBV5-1	CASSLANGQSEAFF	TGCGCCAGCAGCTTGGCCAACGGACAGTCTGAAGCTTTCTTT
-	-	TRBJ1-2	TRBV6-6	CASRRTTGPYGYTF	TGTGCCAGCAGGCGCACTACAGGGCCCTATGGCTACACCTTC
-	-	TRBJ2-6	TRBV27	CASSLSTGANVLTF	TGTGCCAGCAGTTTATCCACTGGGGCCAACGTCCTGACTTTC
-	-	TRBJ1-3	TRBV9	CASSVDPGVGNTIYF	TGTGCCAGCAGCGTAGATCCAGGGGTAGGAAACACCATATATTTT
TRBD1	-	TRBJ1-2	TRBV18	CASSLDRVFGYTF	TGTGCCAGCTCACTAGACAGGGTTTTCGGCTACACCTTC
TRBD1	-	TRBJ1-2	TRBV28	CASSSPPGQGKPYGYTF	TGTGCCAGCAGTTCCCCTCCGGGACAGGGAAAGCCGTATGGCTACACCTTC
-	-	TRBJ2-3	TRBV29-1	CSGRDGADTQYF	TGCAGCGGCAGGGATGGGGCAGATACGCAGTATTTT
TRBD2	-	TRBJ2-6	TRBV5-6	CASSLTSGSGGANVLTF	TGTGCCAGCAGCTTGACTAGCGGGAGTGGTGGGGCCAACGTCCTGACTTTC
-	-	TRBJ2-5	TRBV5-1	CASRRMQETQYF	TGCGCCAGCAGGAGGATGCAAGAGACCCAGTACTTC
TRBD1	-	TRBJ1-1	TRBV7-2	CASSLPRTGENTEAFF	TGTGCCAGCAGCTTACCTCGGACAGGGGAGAACACTGAAGCTTTCTTT
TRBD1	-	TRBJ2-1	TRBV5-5	CASSLGTGYNEQFF	TGTGCCAGCAGCTTGGGGACAGGGTACAATGAGCAGTTCTTC
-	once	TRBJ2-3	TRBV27	CASSLSVFVGWGADTQYF	TGTGCCAGCAGTTTAAGTGTTTTTGTGGGATGGGGCGCAGATACGCAGTATTTT
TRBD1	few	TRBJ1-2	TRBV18	CASSPDRDYGYTF	TGTGCCAGCTCACCGGACAGGGACTATGGCTACACCTTC
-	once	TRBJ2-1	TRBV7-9	CASSLSEFYNEQFF	TGTGCCAGCAGCTTAAGCGAATTCTACAATGAGCAGTTCTTC
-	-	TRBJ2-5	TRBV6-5	CASSYSQLTGETQYF	TGTGCCAGCAGTTACTCCCAGCTCACGGGAGAGACCCAGTACTTC
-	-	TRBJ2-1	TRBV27	CASSLGRNEQFF	TGTGCCAGCAGTTTAGGTCGGAATGAGCAGTTCTTC
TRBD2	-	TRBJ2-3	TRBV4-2	CASSLSGSRSDTQYF	TGTGCCAGCAGCCTTAGCGGGAGTCGGTCAGATACGCAGTATTTT
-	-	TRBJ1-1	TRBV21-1	CASPGSEAFF	TGTGCCAGCCCGGGATCCGAAGCTTTCTTT
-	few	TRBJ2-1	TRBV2	CASSEGKGVEQFF	TGTGCCAGCAGTGAAGGAAAGGGAGTTGAGCAGTTCTTC
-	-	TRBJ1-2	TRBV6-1	CASSDGRANQRGYTF	TGTGCCAGCAGTGACGGGAGGGCTAACCAGAGGGGCTACACCTTC
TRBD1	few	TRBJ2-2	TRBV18	CASSPLSRQGGGELFF	TGTGCCAGCTCACCCTTGTCTCGACAGGGTGGCGGGGAGCTGTTTTTT
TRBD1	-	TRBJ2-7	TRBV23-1	CASSQGTVYSYEQYF	TGCGCCAGCAGTCAAGGGACAGTTTACTCCTACGAGCAGTACTTC
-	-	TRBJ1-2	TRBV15	CATSRDRGSYTF	TGTGCCACCAGCAGAGATCGAGGATCCTACACCTTC
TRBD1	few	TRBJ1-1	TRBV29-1	CSTTGGGEAFF	TGCAGCACGACAGGGGGTGGTGAAGCTTTCTTT
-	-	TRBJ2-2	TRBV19	CASNEVRTGELFF	TGTGCCAGTAATGAGGTACGGACCGGGGAGCTGTTTTTT
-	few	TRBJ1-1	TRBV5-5	CASSFGAGYTEAFF	TGTGCCAGCAGCTTCGGGGCGGGGTACACTGAAGCTTTCTTT
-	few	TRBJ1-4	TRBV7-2	CASSLRGSFNEKLFF	TGTGCCAGCAGCTTACGAGGGTCCTTTAATGAAAAACTGTTTTTT
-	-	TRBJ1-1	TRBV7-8	CASSLETEAFF	TGTGCCAGCAGCTTAGAGACAGAAGCTTTCTTT
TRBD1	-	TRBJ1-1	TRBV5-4	CASSLNRGTEAFF	TGTGCCAGCAGCTTGAACAGGGGCACTGAAGCTTTCTTT
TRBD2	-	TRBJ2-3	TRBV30	CAWSAGTSGRSDTQYF	TGTGCCTGGAGTGCCGGGACTAGCGGGAGGTCAGATACGCAGTATTTT
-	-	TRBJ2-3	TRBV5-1	CASSLKGRGVPDTQYF	TGCGCCAGCAGCTTGAAGGGGCGGGGTGTGCCGGATACGCAGTATTTT